The next 10 T cell receptor beta chains were all read from a single sample in a study of read filtering for tumor transcriptome and immune sequencing. This library used around 400 ng RNA and molecular barcoded adaptors spanning alpha/delta and beta/gamma chains. One entry per CDR3 protein results from TCRdb running MiXCR on the reads. The repertoire holds more than 100,000 distinct CDR3 sequences, with 13% as singletons. The sample comprised a population of CD138-negative cells sorted from bone marrow. The receptors here all came from a donor at least 40 years old with multiple myeloma.

This clonotype came up many times. V gene TRBV2 combines with J gene TRBJ2-1, with 7 bases aligning to TRBD2. Germline values: CDR1 SNHLY, CDR2 FYNNEI. This CDR3 comprises 16 residues. V lost 6 bases, J lost 5 bases, and 13 bases stayed unmatched. The chain's CDR3 is CASSRSGRGSDNEQFF. The CDR3 coding sequence is TGTGCCAGCAGCCGTAGTGGGCGGGGGAGTGACAATGAGCAGTTCTTC.

Of note for this clonotype: This sequence may be a read error, since a much larger clone differs from it by one base. The chain has TRBV11-3 and TRBJ2-1; D not resolved. The CDR3 runs 14 residues. Trimming removed 5 bases from V and 8 bases from J, with 16 bases in between. The V gene's germline CDR1 is SGHNT and CDR2 YENEEA. CDR3 DNA: TGTGCCAGCAGCCTAAACCAGCTCTCGGATGAGCAGTTCTTC. Translated, it gives CASSLNQLSDEQFF. The full variable domain, completed using reference TRBV11-3 and TRBJ2-1, is EAGVVQSPRYKIIEKKQPVAFWCNPISGHNTLYWYLQNLGQGPELLIRYENEEAVDDSQLPKDRFSAERLKGVDSTLKIQPAELGDSAVYLCASSLNQLSDEQFFGPGTRLTVL.

Note on this clonotype: This clone may be a read error of a much larger clone one base away. V gene TRBV2 combines with J gene TRBJ2-6; D remains ambiguous. This CDR3 spans 15 amino acids. Germline assignment: CDR1 SNHLY and CDR2 FYNNEI. The CDR3 loop reads CASSEGHSGTNVLTF. In nucleotides, the CDR3 is TGTGCCAGCAGTGAAGGACACTCTGGGACCAACGTCCTGACTTTC.

Turning to this clonotype: One end of the junction fails to match germline, which may point to a read error. V usage is TRBV30 and J usage is TRBJ2-5; tentatively, D is TRBD2 (6 bases). Germline V lookup: CDR1 GTSNPN, CDR2 SVGIG (reference sequence). This CDR3 is built from 12 residues. Written as DNA, the CDR3 is TGTGCCGGGAGGTCGGCCGCGGAGACCCAGTACTTC. The encoded protein is CAGRSAAETQYF.

The chain combines TRBV3-1 with TRBJ2-2; possibly TRBD2 for D (5 bases). Germline CDR1 is LGHDT and CDR2 is YNNKEL (reference sequence). The CDR3 is 16 residues long. The V gene lost 4 bases and the J gene lost 5 bases, with 17 bases spanning the gap. The CDR3 sequence is CASSPSAPRGTGELFF. Written as DNA, the CDR3 is TGTGCCAGCAGCCCCTCGGCACCCCGCGGGACCGGGGAGCTGTTTTTT.

This clonotype has a single count. This chain uses TRBV20-1 with TRBJ1-1, with D unclear. The germline V gene has CDR1 DFQATT and CDR2 SNEGSKA (reference sequence). CDR3 length: 14 amino acids. V gave up 0 bases and J gave up 8 bases, with 16 bases separating them. In nucleotides, the CDR3 is TGCAGTGCTAGAGATCCCCGTGGAAGCTTCGAAGCTTTCTTT. This codes for CSARDPRGSFEAFF.

This clonotype was seen at least ten times. The chain employs TRBV20-1 and TRBJ2-1; 7 nucleotides align to TRBD1. V dropped 6 bases and J dropped 3; count of bases not matched to a gene: 11. Germline lookup yields CDR1 DFQATT and CDR2 SNEGSKA (reference sequence). CDR3 size: 15 residues. CDR3 protein: CSAASGTAVYNEQFF. The DNA for the CDR3 is TGCAGTGCGGCATCTGGGACAGCCGTCTACAATGAGCAGTTCTTC.

With regard to this clonotype: Being one base from a much bigger clone, this may be a read error. The V and J genes are TRBV6-6 and TRBJ2-1; D not certain. Germline loops: CDR1 MNHNY, CDR2 SVGAGI (reference sequence). The CDR3 extends over 12 amino acids. V was cut by 2 bases and J by 12 bases, with 11 bases left in between. In DNA, the CDR3 is TGTGCCAGCAGTTACGAAGTGGGTGGGCAGTTCTTC. This codes for CASSYEVGGQFF.

Details on this clonotype: A read error is possible here, since a much larger clone lies one base away. The chain couples TRBV5-5 to TRBJ1-1; TRBD1 is a possible D gene (5 bases). CDR3 length: 15 residues. Germline V CDR1 and CDR2: SGHKS, YYEKEE (reference sequence). V was pared by 0 bases and J by 4 bases, with 13 bases between. The CDR3 DNA reads as TGTGCCAGCAGCTTGGTAGAGGGGAGGGGCACTGAAGCTTTCTTT. Translating gives CASSLVEGRGTEAFF.

This clonotype was seen repeatedly, ten times or more. The gene calls are TRBV20-1 and TRBJ1-4; 7 positions agree with TRBD1. Germline V CDR1 and CDR2: DFQATT, SNEGSKA (reference sequence). The CDR3 sequence is 12 residues long. This CDR3 is CSGQADDEKLFF. The CDR3 DNA reads as TGCAGCGGACAGGCAGACGATGAAAAACTGTTTTTT.